Following are 15 T cell receptor beta chains from one sample sequenced in a study of a mutant IDH1 vaccine in newly diagnosed glioma. Time point in this sample: baseline, week 1 (first vaccination visit). Stated treatment: pre-vaccination baseline after standard-of-care therapy. TCRdb's table, derived via immunoSEQ multiplex PCR, lists solely in-frame clones and lacks some. This table has over 45,000 clones, approximately 92% appearing once. Material: PBMCs, obtained from a glioma patient treated with radiotherapy, temozolomide or both. The receptors shown here come from a man between 50 and 59 years old with glioma.

The chain recombines TRBV7-2 with TRBJ2-3; 15 positions match TRBD2. The CDR3 loop spans 17 amino acids. The V gene end was trimmed by 5 bases and the J gene end by 9 bases; junction bases not matched to a gene: 12. From germline, CDR1 is SGHTA and CDR2 FQGNSA. The CDR3 is CASSQGTSGGPVRTQYF. The DNA of the CDR3 is TGTGCCAGCAGCCAAGGGACTAGCGGGGGGCCCGTGAGGACGCAGTATTTT. Full variable domain (missing parts from reference TRBV7-2 and TRBJ2-3): GAGVSQSPSNKVTEKGKDVELRCDPISGHTALYWYRQSLGQGLEFLIYFQGNSAPDKSGLPSDRFSAERTGGSVSTLTIQRTQQEDSAVYLCASSQGTSGGPVRTQYFGPGTRLTVL.

This chain connects TRBV18 to TRBJ1-3; weak D call: TRBD1 (6 bases). V gave up 3 bases and J gave up 0 bases, with 15 bases separating them. The germline V gene has CDR1 KGHSH and CDR2 LQKENI. The CDR3 extends over 17 amino acids. The CDR3 DNA reads TGTGCCAGCTCACCCCTCCCGGACAGCCGCTCTGGAAACACCATATATTTT. Protein: CASSPLPDSRSGNTIYF.

The V and J genes are TRBV13 and TRBJ2-1; D is tentatively TRBD1 or TRBD2 (5 bases each). V was pared by 5 bases and J by 7 bases, with 18 bases between. This CDR3 comprises 15 residues. Germline V CDR1 and CDR2: PRHDT, FYEKMQ (reference sequence). CDR3 DNA: TGTGCCAGCAGCCCCGCTGGGAGCAGGGCAAATGAGCAGTTCTTC. Translating gives CASSPAGSRANEQFF. Full variable domain (remainder filled in from reference TRBV13 and TRBJ2-1): AAGVIQSPRHLIKEKRETATLKCYPIPRHDTVYWYQQGPGQDPQFLISFYEKMQSDKGSIPDRFSAQQFSDYHSELNMSSLELGDSALYFCASSPAGSRANEQFFGPGTRLTVL.

This clone was seen only once. The chain carries TRBV29-1 and TRBJ2-7; perhaps TRBD2 as D (6 bases). The CDR3 runs 15 residues. The germline V and J ends were trimmed by 0 bases and 3 bases, with 15 bases remaining between them. Germline CDR1 SQVTM, CDR2 ANQGSEA. CDR3 protein: CSVEDPGGTRYEQYF. The CDR3 DNA follows: TGCAGCGTTGAAGACCCGGGCGGGACCCGCTACGAGCAGTACTTC.

The rearrangement joins TRBV7-8 to TRBJ2-7; the match to TRBD1 covers 7 bases. The CDR3 contains 16 residues. Germline CDR1 and CDR2: SGHVS and FQNEAQ. With 5 bases clipped from V and 4 bases from J, the junction kept 14 bases outside the gene matches. The CDR3 is CASSEKRGQRKYEQYF. The DNA for the CDR3 is TGTGCCAGCAGCGAAAAAAGGGGACAGAGGAAATACGAGCAGTACTTC.

This chain links TRBV28 with TRBJ1-1; D may be TRBD1 (5 bases). CDR1 and CDR2 (germline): MDHEN, SYDVKM. The CDR3 loop spans 13 amino acids. Trimming shortened V by 6 bases and J by 6 bases, and 14 bases separated the two germline ends. Here the CDR3 reads CASRAVGGAEAFF. CDR3 coding DNA: TGTGCCAGCAGAGCGGTGGGGGGGGCTGAAGCTTTCTTT.

The CDR3 protein is CSVVSGARDQYF. DNA of the CDR3: TGCAGCGTTGTGTCGGGGGCCCGGGACCAGTACTTC. The chain combines TRBV29-1 with TRBJ2-5; tentatively, D is TRBD1 or TRBD2 (6 bases each). The CDR3 sequence is 12 residues long. V shed 4 bases and J shed 10 bases, with 16 bases lying between them. Germline V gene lookup returns CDR1 SQVTM and CDR2 ANQGSEA.

The rearrangement joins TRBV6-1 to TRBJ2-5; D unclear. The CDR3 length is 11 residues. Trimming took 9 bases from V and 1 from J, leaving 6 bases between them. Germline CDR1 is MNHNS and CDR2 is SASEGT. CDR3 residues: CASYTQETQYF. For the CDR3, the DNA is TGTGCCAGTTACACCCAAGAGACCCAGTACTTC.

The chain combines TRBV11-2 with TRBJ2-7; 9 bases map to TRBD1. Germline trimming cut 3 bases from V and 3 bases from J; bases unmatched to any gene: 6. The germline V gene has CDR1 SGHAT and CDR2 FQNNGV. This CDR3 comprises 15 residues. The CDR3 loop reads CASSLHWGQGYEQYF. In DNA form, the CDR3 reads TGTGCCAGCAGCTTGCATTGGGGACAGGGCTACGAGCAGTACTTC.

This rearrangement joins TRBV28 to TRBJ1-1, with D hard to call. CDR3 length: 14 residues. V lost 6 bases and J lost 1, with 12 bases in between. Per germline, CDR1 MDHEN and CDR2 SYDVKM. CDR3 region: CASRAGGRNTEAFF. DNA for the CDR3: TGTGCCAGCAGGGCAGGAGGGAGGAACACTGAAGCTTTCTTT.

The chain is built from TRBV19 and TRBJ2-1; D is possibly TRBD2 (6 bases). This CDR3 has 16 residues. V was trimmed by 5 bases and J by 3 bases, leaving 17 bases between them. Per germline, CDR1 LNHDA and CDR2 SQIVND (reference sequence). CDR3 nucleotide sequence: TGTGCCAGTAGTTTATCACCGACTAGTCACTACAATGAGCAGTTCTTC. Translating gives CASSLSPTSHYNEQFF.

The chain joins TRBV7-3 to TRBJ1-1; no firm D call. Per germline, CDR1 SGHTA and CDR2 FQGTGA. The CDR3 contains 13 residues. The V gene lost 4 bases and the J gene lost 0 bases, with 6 bases spanning the gap. This CDR3 reads CASSSGVNTEAFF. In DNA, the CDR3 is TGTGCCAGCAGCTCTGGGGTGAACACTGAAGCTTTCTTT.

The V gene is TRBV6-1, the J gene TRBJ2-3; no definite D call. Trimming removed 3 bases from V and 4 bases from J, with 14 bases in between. The germline CDR1 and CDR2 sequences are MNHNS and SASEGT. The CDR3 runs 15 residues. CDR3 protein: CASSDAAKIADTQYF. The CDR3 DNA is TGTGCCAGCAGTGATGCGGCCAAGATTGCAGATACGCAGTATTTT.

The rearrangement joins TRBV5-1 to TRBJ2-7; D possibly corresponds to TRBD2 (5 bases). Trimming removed 1 base at V and 3 bases at J, with 11 bases between. CDR3 length: 14 amino acids. Germline CDR1 and CDR2: SGHRS and YFSETQ. CDR3 amino acids: CASSLSGGYYEQYF. In DNA form, the CDR3 reads TGCGCCAGCAGCTTGTCAGGCGGGTACTACGAGCAGTACTTC.

This chain joins TRBV19 and TRBJ2-7; D possibly corresponds to TRBD1 (5 bases). Per the germline V gene, CDR1 is LNHDA and CDR2 is SQIVND (reference sequence). CDR3 length: 13 residues. The V gene lost 6 bases and the J gene lost 2 bases, with 11 bases spanning the gap. The CDR3 here is CASRQTDTYEQYF. The DNA of the CDR3 is TGTGCCAGTAGGCAGACAGACACCTACGAGCAGTACTTC.